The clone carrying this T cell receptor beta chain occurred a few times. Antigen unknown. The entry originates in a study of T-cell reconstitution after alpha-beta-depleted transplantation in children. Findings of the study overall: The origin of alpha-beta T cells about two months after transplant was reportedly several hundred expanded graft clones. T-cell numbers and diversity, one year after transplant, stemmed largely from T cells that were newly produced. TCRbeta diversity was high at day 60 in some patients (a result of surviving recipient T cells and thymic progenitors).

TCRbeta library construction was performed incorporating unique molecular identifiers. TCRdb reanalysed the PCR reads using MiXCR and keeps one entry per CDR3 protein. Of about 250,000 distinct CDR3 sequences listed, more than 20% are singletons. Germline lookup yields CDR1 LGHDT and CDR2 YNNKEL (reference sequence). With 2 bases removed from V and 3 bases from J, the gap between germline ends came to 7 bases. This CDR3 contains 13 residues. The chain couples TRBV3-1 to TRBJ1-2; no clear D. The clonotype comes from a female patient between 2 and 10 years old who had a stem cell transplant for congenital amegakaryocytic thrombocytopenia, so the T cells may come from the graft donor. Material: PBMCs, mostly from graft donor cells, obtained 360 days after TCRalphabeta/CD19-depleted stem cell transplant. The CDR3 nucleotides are TGTGCCAGCAGCCAACAGGATTACTATGGCTACACCTTC. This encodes CASSQQDYYGYTF.